There are many counts of the clone carrying this T cell receptor beta chain. The antigen remains undetermined. This sample stems from a study of human T cells and chemical hapten exposure. Study-level findings and limits: TCRs above 1 in 1000 frequency stayed constant with DPC sensitization. Compared to controls, expanded TCRs made significantly more large clusters of similar CDR3s.

For the library, individual cDNA molecules each received unique molecular identifiers. TCRdb reprocessed the RACE reads with MiXCR, giving one entry per CDR3 protein. This sample has 180,000 or so distinct CDR3 sequences, with roughly 15% found just once. CDR3 length: 14 amino acids. V was shortened by 6 bases and J by 1 base, with 12 bases between the two germline ends. Regarding time point: patch test 1, 2 weeks after DPC sensitization. The sample's treatment: therapeutic diphenylcyclopropenone sensitization with weekly scalp DPC. This TCR was recovered from a woman in her twenties or thirties with alopecia areata. Some clones in this sample may be carry-over from other donors' samples. The sequencing used whole blood, collected in connection with sensitization to the hapten diphenylcyclopropenone (DPC). The chain is built from TRBV12-3 or TRBV12-4 and TRBJ2-5, with D tentatively TRBD1 (6 bases). The CDR3 loop reads CASRVDSTQETQYF. CDR3 in DNA: TGTGCCAGCAGAGTGGACAGTACCCAAGAGACCCAGTACTTC.